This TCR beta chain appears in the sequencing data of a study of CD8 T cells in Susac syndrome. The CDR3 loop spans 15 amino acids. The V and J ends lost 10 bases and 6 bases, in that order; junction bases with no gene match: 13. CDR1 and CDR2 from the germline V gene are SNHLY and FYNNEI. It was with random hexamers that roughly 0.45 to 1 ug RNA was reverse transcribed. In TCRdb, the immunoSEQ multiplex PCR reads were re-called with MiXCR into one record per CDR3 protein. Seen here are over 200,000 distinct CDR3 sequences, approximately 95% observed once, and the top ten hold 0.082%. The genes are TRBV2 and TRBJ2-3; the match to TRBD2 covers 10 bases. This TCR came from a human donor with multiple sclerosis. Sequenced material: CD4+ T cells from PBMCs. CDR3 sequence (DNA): TGTGCCACTCTGCGTGATAGCGGGGGGTTTGATACGCAGTATTTT. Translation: CATLRDSGGFDTQYF.